This TCR beta chain emerged from a study of CD8 T cells in Susac syndrome. Across the study: Blood was drawn from Susac syndrome patients while they were therapy-naive, on corticosteroids, or on intravenous immunoglobulin alone. Points from the study as a whole: The peak of CD8+ clonal expansion in Susac was seen in TEMRA cells and active patients.

The CDR3 consists of 11 residues. Per the germline V gene, CDR1 is MNHNY and CDR2 is SVGAGI (reference sequence). V dropped 7 bases and J dropped 7 bases, with 7 bases sitting between them. Concerning this clonotype: The antigen is not known.

An amount of RNA that ranged from about 0.45 to 1 ug was reverse transcribed with random hexamers. The TCR beta CDR3 was amplified by immunoSEQ multiplex PCR across 54 Vbeta, 13 Jbeta. TCRdb re-analysed the immunoSEQ multiplex PCR reads in MiXCR, keeping a single row per CDR3 protein. The sample lists fewer than 80,000 distinct CDR3 sequences; less than 95% were seen once. What was sequenced was CD8+ T cells from PBMCs. The chain recombines TRBV6-6 with TRBJ1-4, with D unresolved. This clonotype was sampled from a human donor with Susac syndrome. This CDR3 reads CASITGEKLFF. The CDR3 DNA reads TGTGCCAGCATCACGGGTGAAAAACTGTTTTTT.